One and the same sample provided the 21 T cell receptor beta chains below, sequenced in a study of T cells in Graves' hyperthyroidism and ophthalmopathy. Amplified TCR beta CDR3 regions came from RNA transcripts. Carried out on the TCR CDR3, a first-round RT-PCR used the HTBI primer set. Via MiXCR, TCRdb re-called the multiplex PCR reads, giving one row per CDR3 protein. Here the sample spans 600,000 to 700,000 distinct CDR3 sequences, 45% being singletons. Sequenced material: peripheral blood or thyroid tissue (not recorded which). These receptors were taken from an adult man with Graves' disease, either hyperthyroidism or ophthalmopathy (not recorded which).

As for this clonotype: A read error may account for a junction end that differs from germline. This rearrangement joins TRBV7-9 to TRBJ1-1, with 10 bases lining up with TRBD1. Germline V gene lookup returns CDR1 SEHNR and CDR2 FQNEAQ (reference sequence). The CDR3 totals 10 residues. The CDR3 coding sequence is TGTGCCAGCAGCTTGGGGACAGGGGTCTTT. Protein: CASSLGTGVF.

The gene calls are TRBV7-9 and TRBJ1-4; TRBD1 might be the D (5 bases). The CDR3 spans 17 residues. Between the trimmed V and J ends, which lost 5 bases and 6 bases, there was a span of 22 bases. Germline V CDR1 and CDR2: SEHNR, FQNEAQ (reference sequence). CDR3 coding DNA: TGTGCCAGCAGCCCAACGAGACAGTTGGAGAAGGATGAAAAACTGTTTTTT. It yields the protein CASSPTRQLEKDEKLFF.

The rearrangement uses TRBV10-3 and TRBJ1-4; D gene unclear. This CDR3 has 12 amino acids. V lost 6 bases and J 7 bases, leaving 9 bases between the germline ends. In germline, CDR1 is ENHRY, CDR2 SYGVKD. This chain's CDR3 is CAISPRTEKLFF. The CDR3, as DNA: TGTGCCATCAGCCCGCGGACTGAAAAACTGTTTTTT.

This chain uses TRBV10-2 with TRBJ1-6; TRBD1 might be the D (5 bases). V was clipped by 8 bases and J by 3 bases, with 11 bases between them. CDR1 is WSHSY, CDR2 SAAADI, per germline. The CDR3 totals 14 residues. The CDR3 reads CASGGGDYNSPLHF. DNA for the CDR3: TGCGCCAGCGGTGGGGGTGACTATAATTCACCCCTCCACTTT.

The chain links TRBV19 to TRBJ2-7, with 7 bases fitting TRBD2. The CDR3 has 16 residues. Unmatched junction bases numbered 11, after V lost 3 bases and J lost 3 bases. CDR1 LNHDA and CDR2 SQIVND come from the germline V gene (reference sequence). The CDR3 is CASSMDGREVLYEQYF. The CDR3 bases are TGTGCCAGTAGTATGGACGGTCGGGAGGTCCTCTACGAGCAGTACTTC.

This clonotype was counted at least ten times. The V gene is TRBV13, the J gene TRBJ1-2; D is perhaps TRBD1 (5 bases). The CDR3 spans 14 residues. Trimming pared 3 bases from V and 1 base from J, leaving 9 bases between. CDR1 and CDR2 (germline): PRHDT, FYEKMQ (reference sequence). The CDR3 protein is CASSLGRSNYGYTF. The CDR3 nucleotides are TGTGCCAGCAGCTTGGGGCGGAGTAACTATGGCTACACCTTC.

This sequence joins TRBV29-1 and TRBJ2-5; tentative D call: TRBD1 (5 bases). The CDR3 is 12 amino acids. Germline lookup yields CDR1 SQVTM and CDR2 ANQGSEA. The V end lost 8 bases, the J end lost 2 bases, and 12 bases lay between the germline ends. CDR3 amino acids: CSLDAGQETQYF. The CDR3 DNA reads TGCAGCCTAGATGCAGGGCAAGAGACCCAGTACTTC.

Comments on this clonotype: The junction shows a germline mismatch at one end, possibly a read error. This chain links TRBV5-1 with TRBJ2-7; tentatively, D is TRBD2 (5 bases). Germline V gives CDR1 SGHRS, CDR2 YFSETQ. CDR3 length: 14 amino acids. In DNA form, the CDR3 reads TGCGCCAGCAGACGTTACGGGGAGCCCGCCGAGCAGTGCTTC. Translated: CASRRYGEPAEQCF. The whole variable domain, filled in from reference TRBV5-1 and TRBJ2-7, reads KAGVTQTPRYLIKTRGQQVTLSCSPISGHRSVSWYQQTPGQGLQFLFEYFSETQRNKGNFPGRFSGRQFSNSRSEMNVSTLELGDSALYLCASRRYGEPAEQCFGPGTRLTVT.

V and J are TRBV29-1 and TRBJ1-6; 9 bases line up with TRBD1. The CDR3 consists of 14 residues. Germline-derived CDR1 and CDR2 are SQVTM and ANQGSEA. The J segment lost 5 bases and the V segment lost 6 bases, leaving 5 bases of the junction unmatched. The CDR3 loop is CSVGTGFDNSPLHF. In nucleotides, the CDR3 is TGCAGCGTCGGGACAGGGTTTGATAATTCACCCCTCCACTTT.

The chain joins TRBV19 to TRBJ1-5; 7 bases fit TRBD1. J was trimmed by 7 bases and V by 5 bases; bases with no gene match: 8. The CDR3 has 14 residues. Germline V CDR1 and CDR2: LNHDA, SQIVND (reference sequence). DNA for the CDR3: TGTGCCAGTAGTTTGGCCAGGGGGGCACAGCCCCAGCATTTT. Translation: CASSLARGAQPQHF.

This clonotype was found a few times. The chain links TRBV12-3 or TRBV12-4 to TRBJ2-7; no clear D gene. The CDR3 has 14 amino acids. Trimming removed 2 bases from V and 6 bases from J, with 14 bases in between. CDR3 region: CASSLNTPAAEQYF. The CDR3 nucleotides are TGTGCCAGCAGTTTAAACACCCCCGCGGCCGAGCAGTACTTC.

The chain employs TRBV2 and TRBJ1-1; 9 nucleotides agree with TRBD1. The ends lost 6 bases at V and 4 bases at J; junction bases unmatched: 6. The CDR3 loop spans 14 amino acids. Germline V gives CDR1 SNHLY, CDR2 FYNNEI. For the CDR3, the DNA is TGTGCCAGCAGACTACAGGGGGCGGGCACTGAAGCTTTCTTT. Its protein is CASRLQGAGTEAFF.

This chain links TRBV7-9 with TRBJ1-2; TRBD1 might be the D (6 bases). The CDR3 length is 14 residues. Trimming stripped 2 bases from V and 4 bases from J, with 11 bases between. CDR1 is SEHNR, CDR2 FQNEAQ, per germline (reference sequence). The chain's CDR3 is CASSLSGETYGYTF. DNA for the CDR3: TGTGCCAGCAGCTTATCAGGGGAAACCTATGGCTACACCTTC.

The gene calls are TRBV6-5 and TRBJ1-4; a weak D match, TRBD1 (5 bases). The CDR3 spans 15 residues. Germline V lookup: CDR1 MNHEY, CDR2 SVGAGI. V lost 4 bases and J 13 bases, leaving 22 bases between the germline ends. The CDR3 region is CASSLSIGSLGGLFF. CDR3 nucleotides: TGTGCCAGCAGTTTATCCATCGGGTCTTTGGGGGGACTGTTTTTT.

This clonotype was counted between two and nine times. The chain employs TRBV12-3 or TRBV12-4 and TRBJ2-5; D gene uncertain. This CDR3 comprises 9 residues. V was clipped by 3 bases and J by 11 bases, with 4 bases between them. The CDR3 DNA follows: TGTGCCAGCAGTTTTGGGCAGTACTTC. Its protein is CASSFGQYF.

The chain carries TRBV2 and TRBJ1-4, with D unclear. This CDR3 spans 14 amino acids. The germline gives CDR1 SNHLY, CDR2 FYNNEI. V gave up 8 bases and J gave up 6 bases, with 16 bases separating them. Here the CDR3 reads CASSQSRLDEKLFF. Written as DNA, the CDR3 is TGTGCCAGCTCCCAGTCGAGGCTCGATGAAAAACTGTTTTTT.

The chain links TRBV7-6 to TRBJ1-1; a weak D match, TRBD1 (5 bases). Germline V gives CDR1 SGHVS, CDR2 FNYEAQ. The V end was cut by 5 bases, the J end by 1 base, with 14 bases between. The CDR3 totals 15 residues. The CDR3 protein is CASSTRTRRNTEAFF. As DNA, the CDR3 is TGTGCCAGCAGCACGAGGACAAGGCGGAACACTGAAGCTTTCTTT. The complete variable domain, with remaining parts taken from reference TRBV7-6 and TRBJ1-1, reads GAGVSQSPRYKVTKRGQDVALRCDPISGHVSLYWYRQALGQGPEFLTYFNYEAQQDKSGLPNDRFSAERPEGSISTLTIQRTEQRDSAMYRCASSTRTRRNTEAFFGQGTRLTVV.

The chain links TRBV5-1 to TRBJ2-5; D remains ambiguous. Trimming stripped 7 bases from V and 2 bases from J, with 12 bases between. Germline V gene data show CDR1 as SGHRS and CDR2 as YFSETQ. The CDR3 extends over 13 amino acids. The DNA for the CDR3 is TGCGCCAGCCGCGGACCCCTTCAAGAGACCCAGTACTTC. It yields the protein CASRGPLQETQYF.

Turning to this clonotype: This could be a read error, since a much larger clone is one nucleotide away. The chain employs TRBV20-1 and TRBJ1-2; TRBD1 aligns across 7 bases. The CDR3 length is 13 residues. Germline assignment: CDR1 DFQATT and CDR2 SNEGSKA (reference sequence). After removal of 6 bases from V and 8 bases from J, the junction contained 12 bases not matched to a gene. This CDR3 is CSAHGQEGEGYTF. In DNA, the CDR3 is TGCAGTGCGCACGGACAGGAGGGAGAAGGCTACACCTTC.

The table lists this clonotype with a few counts. The chain combines TRBV5-8 with TRBJ1-1, with D possibly being TRBD1 (5 bases). V lost 0 bases to trimming and J lost 4 bases, with 16 bases between them. Germline lookup yields CDR1 SGHTS and CDR2 YDEGEE. There are 16 residues in the CDR3. The DNA of the CDR3 is TGTGCCAGCAGCTTGGACGTGGGGAGGCAGGGCACTGAAGCTTTCTTT. Its translation: CASSLDVGRQGTEAFF. The whole variable domain, filled in from reference TRBV5-8 and TRBJ1-1, reads EAGVTQSPTHLIKTRGQQATLRCSPISGHTSVYWYQQALGLGLQFLLWYDEGEERNRGNFPPRFSGRQFPNYSSELNVNALELEDSALYLCASSLDVGRQGTEAFFGQGTRLTVV.

This clonotype was detected many times. This rearrangement joins TRBV7-8 to TRBJ2-7; 11 bases are a match to TRBD1. CDR3 size: 14 residues. Germline assignment: CDR1 SGHVS and CDR2 FQNEAQ. With 2 bases clipped from V and 5 bases from J, the junction kept 2 bases outside the gene matches. The CDR3 sequence is CASSLRTGGNEQYF. Here the CDR3 DNA reads TGTGCCAGCAGCTTACGGACAGGGGGCAACGAGCAGTACTTC.